This T cell receptor (beta chain) was recovered during a study of T cell responses to AZD1222 COVID-19 vaccine. Study overall: Recipients boosted at about 4 weeks or about 12 weeks are pooled.

As for this clone: Antigen: not known.

General observations from the study: Recipients of AZD1222 seropositive at baseline numbered only 5 to 7. Among vaccine-associated CD4 TCRs, coverage spanned spike, with dominance at 160-218 and 743-854.

Some clones are missing from TCRdb's copy, which holds only in-frame ones; the method was immunoSEQ multiplex PCR. The sample carries some 110,000 clones, approximately 83% recorded once. CDR1 is MNHEY, CDR2 SVGAGI, per germline. V gave up 5 bases and J gave up 5 bases, with 15 bases separating them. This CDR3 has 14 residues. V and J are TRBV6-5 and TRBJ1-1; a weak D match, TRBD1 (6 bases). The sample consisted of peripheral blood, taken on day 0 of AZD1222 vaccination. This receptor was taken from an adult in good health. CDR3: CASSLQGTGTEAFF. In DNA, the CDR3 is TGTGCCAGCAGTCTACAGGGTACGGGTACTGAAGCTTTCTTT.